Below are 20 T cell receptor beta chains sequenced from a single sample in a study of blood T cells in healthy people across ages. The authors ran a second PCR of about 6 to 11 cycles using a sample-barcoded 5' primer and a J-beta primer mix. One entry per CDR3 protein results from TCRdb running MiXCR on the 5' RACE reads. The sample includes approximately 800,000 distinct CDR3 sequences, 36% seen only once; the top ten take 13%. The sequencing sample was made of blood. The receptors were sampled from a man aged 18 to 35 in good health.

This clonotype showed up many times. J is TRBJ2-1 and V is TRBV12-3 or TRBV12-4, with no clear D. CDR3 length equals 13 residues. Trimming left V 7 bases short and J 0 bases short, with 7 bases between. The CDR3 DNA is TGTGCCAGCACTCTCAGCTCCTACAATGAGCAGTTCTTC. Its translation: CASTLSSYNEQFF.

This clonotype was detected only a few times. The chain recombines TRBV9 with TRBJ2-2, with D tentatively TRBD1 (6 bases). With 4 bases removed from V and 6 bases from J, the gap between germline ends came to 13 bases. CDR1 is SGDLS, CDR2 YYNGEE, per germline. CDR3 size: 14 residues. The DNA of the CDR3 is TGTGCCAGCAGCACTCTACAGGGATCCGGGGAGCTGTTTTTT. Amino acids: CASSTLQGSGELFF. The full variable domain, rest sourced from reference TRBV9 and TRBJ2-2, is DSGVTQTPKHLITATGQRVTLRCSPRSGDLSVYWYQQSLDQGLQFLIQYYNGEERAKGNILERFSAQQFPDLHSELNLSSLELGDSALYFCASSTLQGSGELFFGEGSRLTVL.

In the case of this clonotype: Mismatch with germline at one junction end may stem from a read error. The genes are TRBV15 and TRBJ2-3; 7 bases align to TRBD2. In germline, CDR1 is LNHNV, CDR2 YYDKDF (reference sequence). The CDR3 loop spans 15 amino acids. CDR3 protein: CGTSTRTRTADTQYF. CDR3 DNA sequence: TGTGGCACCAGCACCCGGACTAGAACGGCAGATACGCAGTATTTT.

The CDR3 nucleotides read TGCGCCAGCAGCCAAGACAGCGATAGCACAGATACGCAGTATTTT. Its translation is CASSQDSDSTDTQYF. The chain joins TRBV4-3 to TRBJ2-3; no firm D call. V lost 0 bases to trimming and J lost 0 bases, with 7 bases between them. This CDR3 is built from 15 residues. In germline, CDR1 is LGHNA, CDR2 YSLEER.

The gene calls are TRBV7-2 and TRBJ2-1, with unresolved D. The J call may not be correct, given that the DNA end is closer to TRBJ2-7. The CDR3 spans 16 residues. Germline V gene lookup returns CDR1 SGHTA and CDR2 FQGNSA. The chain's CDR3 is CASSLATSSSYNEQYF. Written as DNA, the CDR3 is TGTGCCAGCAGCTTAGCGACTTCGAGCTCCTACAATGAGCAGTACTTC.

This clonotype was counted at least ten times. This sequence joins TRBV7-2 and TRBJ1-5; D is uncertain. CDR3 size: 16 residues. V was cut by 0 bases and J by 9 bases, with 18 bases left in between. Germline V CDR1 and CDR2: SGHTA, FQGNSA. The CDR3 sequence: CASSLAGRSTQSPQHF. CDR3 nucleotides: TGTGCCAGCAGCTTAGCCGGACGGTCAACCCAATCGCCCCAGCATTTT.

J is TRBJ2-3 and V is TRBV18; D possibly uses TRBD1 or TRBD2 (5 bases each). This CDR3 has 17 amino acids. CDR1 KGHSH and CDR2 LQKENI come from the germline V gene. V was clipped by 3 bases and J by 2 bases, with 18 bases between them. Here the CDR3 DNA reads TGTGCCAGCTCACCGTACACAGTTACGGGGCCCACAGATACGCAGTATTTT. It codes for CASSPYTVTGPTDTQYF.

Comment on this clonotype: One end of the junction is discordant with germline, which a read error may explain. V gene TRBV29-1 combines with J gene TRBJ1-1; TRBD1 is a possible D gene (5 bases). Germline V gives CDR1 SQVTM, CDR2 ANQGSEA. The CDR3 spans 12 residues. DNA for the CDR3: TGCAGTGTTGGGGCCTGGGGCACTCAAGCTTTCTTT. Residues: CSVGAWGTQAFF. Full variable domain (missing parts from reference TRBV29-1 and TRBJ1-1): SAVISQKPSRDICQRGTSLTIQCQVDSQVTMMFWYRQQPGQSLTLIATANQGSEATYESGFVIDKFPISRPNLTFSTLTVSNMSPEDSSIYLCSVGAWGTQAFFGQGTRLTVV.

The chain carries TRBV7-2 and TRBJ2-3, with a possible D match to TRBD2 (6 bases). The CDR3 covers 15 residues. In germline, CDR1 is SGHTA, CDR2 FQGNSA. V was trimmed by 5 bases and J by 0 bases, leaving 12 bases between them. CDR3 bases: TGTGCCAGCAGCGCGAGCGGACTAAGCACAGATACGCAGTATTTT. It translates to CASSASGLSTDTQYF.

This clonotype was recorded a few times. The chain combines TRBV9 with TRBJ2-4; tentative D call: TRBD2 (7 bases). The better agreement between TRBJ2-7 and the DNA end casts doubt on the J call. The length of the CDR3 is 12 residues. Germline V gene lookup returns CDR1 SGDLS and CDR2 YYNGEE. CDR3 in amino acids: CASSGGGDEQYF. The CDR3, as DNA: TGTGCCAGCAGCGGAGGGGGGGACGAGCAGTACTTC.

V usage is TRBV9 and J usage is TRBJ2-7; D is perhaps TRBD1 or TRBD2 (6 bases each). Trimming pared 5 bases from V and 7 bases from J, leaving 19 bases between. From germline, CDR1 is SGDLS and CDR2 YYNGEE. This CDR3 comprises 14 residues. DNA for the CDR3: TGTGCCAGCAGTTGGGGGGCAGGTGATAATGAGCAGTACTTC. It yields the protein CASSWGAGDNEQYF.

This chain joins TRBV7-8 and TRBJ2-2; 8 bases are a match to TRBD1. Germline CDR1 and CDR2: SGHVS and FQNEAQ. Losses at the gene ends were 6 bases for V and 3 bases for J; bases not matched to a gene: 3. This CDR3 spans 14 amino acids. In DNA, the CDR3 is TGTGCCAGCAGTATGACAGGGGACACCGGGGAGCTGTTTTTT. Translated: CASSMTGDTGELFF.

This clonotype was seen many times. The chain carries TRBV12-3 or TRBV12-4 and TRBJ1-2; D unresolved. This CDR3 is 13 amino acids long. Trimming removed 3 bases at V and 2 bases at J, with 7 bases between. CDR3 loop: CASSFRVNYGYTF. The CDR3 coding sequence is TGTGCCAGCAGTTTTCGAGTAAACTATGGCTACACCTTC.

This clonotype turned up a few times. One end of the junction fails to match germline, which may point to a read error. This chain joins TRBV6-6 and TRBJ2-5, with 7 positions matching TRBD2. The CDR3 totals 14 residues. The V gene's germline CDR1 is MNHNY and CDR2 SVGAGI (reference sequence). The CDR3 loop reads CASSDSAGKETQYF. CDR3 bases: TGTGCCAGCAGTGACTCAGCGGGGAAAGAGACCCAGTACTTC.

The chain is built from TRBV5-1 and TRBJ2-1, with TRBD2 identical over 10 bases. The germline V gene encodes CDR1 SGHRS and CDR2 YFSETQ. Unmatched junction bases numbered 11, after V lost 4 bases and J lost 4 bases. The CDR3 length is 17 residues. The CDR3 bases are TGCGCCAGCAGCCCAGGCGCCTCTAGCGGGGGTTACAATGAGCAGTTCTTC. This encodes CASSPGASSGGYNEQFF. The full variable domain, rest sourced from reference TRBV5-1 and TRBJ2-1, is KAGVTQTPRYLIKTRGQQVTLSCSPISGHRSVSWYQQTPGQGLQFLFEYFSETQRNKGNFPGRFSGRQFSNSRSEMNVSTLELGDSALYLCASSPGASSGGYNEQFFGPGTRLTVL.

This clonotype was seen a handful of times. The V and J genes are TRBV7-2 and TRBJ1-2; 7 bases line up with TRBD1. J lost 8 bases, V lost 5 bases, and 14 bases had no gene match. The germline V gene encodes CDR1 SGHTA and CDR2 FQGNSA. There are 15 residues in the CDR3. The CDR3 DNA reads as TGTGCCAGCAGCCTAGAACAGGGGAATAATCGAGGCTACACCTTC. Translation: CASSLEQGNNRGYTF.

This clonotype was seen more than once but under ten times. The chain recombines TRBV3-1 with TRBJ2-7; D call uncertain. CDR1 and CDR2 from the germline V gene are LGHDT and YNNKEL (reference sequence). There are 14 residues in the CDR3. V was shortened by 1 base and J by 0 bases, with 7 bases between the two germline ends. The CDR3 region has the DNA TGTGCCAGCAGCCAAGTTACTACCTCCTACGAGCAGTACTTC. Encoded protein: CASSQVTTSYEQYF.

This clonotype turned up a few times. The genes are TRBV4-2 and TRBJ1-5, with D maybe TRBD1 (6 bases). The CDR3 is 15 residues long. The V gene's germline CDR1 is LGHNA and CDR2 YNFKEQ. The ends were cut back, 1 base at V and 7 bases at J, with 14 bases in the middle. The chain's CDR3 is CASSQVGGLWQPQHF. The CDR3 region has the DNA TGTGCCAGCAGCCAAGTTGGGGGGCTGTGGCAGCCCCAGCATTTT.

This clonotype appeared once. This chain uses TRBV13 with TRBJ1-6; D gene uncertain. Deletions cut 2 bases from V and 6 bases from J, with 14 bases between. The CDR3 loop spans 16 amino acids. CDR1 and CDR2 (germline): PRHDT, FYEKMQ (reference sequence). CDR3 loop: CASSLREGACNSPLHF. Written as DNA, the CDR3 is TGTGCCAGCAGCTTAAGAGAGGGAGCCTGTAATTCACCCCTCCACTTT.

This clonotype was counted a few times. The J gene is TRBJ2-1, the V gene TRBV4-2; 7 bases fit TRBD2. Germline assignment: CDR1 LGHNA and CDR2 YNFKEQ. The CDR3 contains 15 residues. Losses at the gene ends were 4 bases for V and 4 bases for J; bases not matched to a gene: 7. The CDR3 is CASSPGGGGYNEQFF. The CDR3 DNA follows: TGTGCCAGCAGCCCTGGGGGGGGAGGATACAATGAGCAGTTCTTC.